Sequencing of this TCR beta chain was carried out in a study of T cells after yellow fever vaccination. Study results and caveats: A small proportion of clonotypes was detected in both the CD4 and CD8 compartments. Clones from primary vaccination mostly reappeared after the booster (around 96% CD4, around 90% CD8).

Germline-derived CDR1 and CDR2 are ENHRY and SYGVKD. V lost 4 bases, J lost 4 bases, and 17 bases lay in between. CDR3 length: 15 residues. A few counts support this clonotype. Antigen unknown. In TCRdb, the 5' RACE reads were re-called with MiXCR into one record per CDR3 protein. The sample lists 55,000 to 70,000 distinct CDR3 sequences, about 6.5% occurring once. V usage is TRBV10-3 and J usage is TRBJ2-7, with D unresolved. Specimen: CD8+ T cells sorted from PBMCs, collected roughly 47 days after the first yellow fever vaccination. The clonotype was recovered from a man aged 18 to 30 who received the YFV17D yellow fever vaccine. CDR3 sequence reads: CAISVWHSLIYEQYF. The CDR3 region has the DNA TGTGCCATCAGTGTATGGCACAGCTTGATTTACGAGCAGTACTTC.